This T cell receptor (beta chain) was retrieved from a study of T cells in Graves' hyperthyroidism and ophthalmopathy. Whole-study findings and limits: In the blood, most expanded thyroid clonotypes above 0.001 appeared as well.

V lost 3 bases, J lost 3 bases, and 14 bases stayed unmatched. This CDR3 spans 18 amino acids. The germline gives CDR1 ENHRY, CDR2 SYGVKD. This clonotype was found a few times. Its target is not known. Uncontrolled infections, other autoimmune diseases, pregnancy or lactation led to exclusion of patients. Every diagnosis used clinical symptoms, serum thyroxine and TRAb, thyroid ultrasound and orbital computed tomography. A roughly 9.3 ml volume of fresh peripheral blood provided the PBMCs. RNA transcripts gave rise to amplified TCR beta CDR3 regions. During a first-round RT-PCR of the TCR CDR3, the HTBI primer set was used. TCRdb processed the multiplex PCR reads anew with MiXCR; each CDR3 protein has one entry. The sample carries about 610,000 distinct CDR3 sequences, about 15% recorded once.

The source material was blood. The V and J genes are TRBV10-3 and TRBJ2-5, with TRBD1 matching 9 bases. The receptor's source is a woman aged 40 to 49 with Graves' ophthalmopathy. The CDR3 sequence: CAISDPGQIGTGKETQYF. In DNA, the CDR3 is TGTGCCATCAGTGATCCAGGGCAAATTGGGACAGGGAAAGAGACCCAGTACTTC.